The clone carrying this T cell receptor (beta chain) came up once. This record belongs to a study of blood T cell repertoires in COVID-19. Study background: COVID-19 samples from acute and convalescent phases originated in the United States, Italy and Spain. PBMCs, B-cell-depleted T cells, or T cells were the source of the cDNA or gDNA that made up the material.

The assay was immunoSEQ multiplex PCR, and TCRdb's table has in-frame clones only and misses some. The sample lists under 250,000 clones; approximately 84% were seen once. Germline V gene sequence: CDR1 LGHDT, CDR2 YNNKEL (reference sequence). CDR3 length: 15 amino acids. Trimming took 4 bases from V and 0 from J; bases not matched to a gene: 2. This receptor was identified in a woman of 80 years or more with acute or convalescent COVID-19. Sequencing input: peripheral blood. The chain has TRBV3-1 (or the pseudogene TRBV3-2) and TRBJ1-1; TRBD1 aligns across 10 bases. CDR3 sequence: CASSRGQGMNTEAFF. CDR3 nucleotide sequence: TGTGCCAGCAGCCGGGGACAGGGGATGAACACTGAAGCTTTCTTT.